This T cell receptor (beta chain) was captured in a study of early T cells in non-severe SARS-CoV-2 infection. Study overall: With bulk RNA from unsorted whole blood as input, sequencing yielded unpaired chains.

The protocol attached unique molecular identifiers to individual cDNA molecules. TCRdb reanalysed the 5' RACE reads using MiXCR and keeps one entry per CDR3 protein. This table holds fewer than 85,000 distinct CDR3 sequences, 15% to 20% found once. Germline CDR1 reads DFQATT; CDR2 reads SNEGSKA (reference sequence). V was cut by 5 bases and J by 5 bases, with 16 bases left in between. CDR3 length equals 13 residues. General study results and limits: Matching with VDJdb favored anti-spike CD8 responses (missing private and CD4 specificities).

With respect to this clonotype: Its antigen remains unidentified.

The sequence came from an adult who was a healthcare worker with PCR-confirmed SARS-CoV-2 infection or an uninfected control (not recorded which). Sequencing was performed on whole blood. V usage is TRBV20-1 and J usage is TRBJ2-7; D gene uncertain. This chain's CDR3 is CSAPSPGRNEQYF. Here the CDR3 DNA reads TGCAGTGCTCCATCTCCCGGGCGCAACGAGCAGTACTTC.